This T cell receptor (beta chain) was sequenced for a study of PD-1 blockade in classical Hodgkin lymphoma. TCRdb's table, derived via immunoSEQ multiplex PCR, lists solely in-frame clones and lacks some. The sample yields 90,000 to 100,000 clones, approximately 89% seen once. Every patient relapsed after autologous stem cell transplantation, and brentuximab vedotin exposure varied. Germline CDR1 and CDR2: MNHEY and SMNVEV (reference sequence). This CDR3 is built from 15 residues. Trimming pared 3 bases from V and 5 bases from J, leaving 17 bases between. The chain combines TRBV27 with TRBJ2-7, with a tentative D call TRBD1 (5 bases). Specimen: peripheral blood mononuclear cells (PBMCs), collected before the second cycle of nivolumab. This receptor was obtained from a human donor with classical Hodgkin lymphoma. CDR3 sequence: CASSFQGAGVDEQYF. As DNA, the CDR3 is TGTGCCAGCAGTTTTCAAGGGGCAGGTGTAGACGAGCAGTACTTC.